This T cell receptor (beta chain) was captured by sequencing in a study of identical twins. Regarding the study as a whole: Insertion counts were lower in abundant cord blood beta clonotypes, a trend that memory repertoires did not show.

TCRdb processed the 5' RACE reads anew with MiXCR; each CDR3 protein has one entry. This sample carries roughly 470,000 distinct CDR3 sequences, roughly an eighth of them seen once, and the ten largest clones take 0.95% to 1%. Healthy Caucasians, and only they, were the donors. Between the trimmed V and J ends, which lost 3 bases and 2 bases, there was a span of 14 bases. Germline V gene sequence: CDR1 DFQATT, CDR2 SNEGSKA (reference sequence). The CDR3 is 15 residues long. Worth noting for this clonotype: Its antigen is still unknown.

Separately, the same data were catalogued under a study of yellow fever vaccine responses in identical twins.

The rearrangement links TRBV20-1 to TRBJ2-1; D ambiguous. Sample: CD4+ T cells sorted from blood. This clonotype was obtained from a woman aged 18-29 years in good health. In DNA form, the CDR3 reads TGCAGTGCTAGCAGACCGAACGTCGCCTACAATGAGCAGTTCTTC. Translated: CSASRPNVAYNEQFF.